This note documents a single T cell receptor beta chain sequence. Its antigen is still unknown. The CDR3 has 14 amino acids. Germline CDR1 and CDR2: LNHNV and YYDKDF (reference sequence). TCRdb reprocessed the 5' RACE reads and keeps a single row for each CDR3 protein, giving no DNA. The sample yields a few hundred thousand distinct CDR3 sequences, of which the top ten take up 2% to 2.5%. This entry belongs to a study of monozygotic twins with inflammatory bowel disease. Findings and caveats of the study: Other individuals had fewer clonotypes in common with IBD patients than with healthy twins, especially with disease activity.

The sequence derives from a human donor with ulcerative colitis or Crohn's disease, or a healthy co-twin of an affected twin (not recorded which). V and J are TRBV15 and TRBJ2-7; absent DNA, TCRdb's TRBD1 call cannot be checked. The source material was blood. CDR3: CATSRQGSHYEQYF.